Listed here are 29 T cell receptor beta chains from one sample, sequenced in a study of T cells after yellow fever vaccination. TCRdb re-called the 5' RACE reads with MiXCR, one entry per CDR3 protein. There are some 120,000 distinct CDR3 sequences in the sample; roughly 15% occur only once, and roughly 45% lies in the top ten. This sample comprised CD8+ T cells sorted from PBMCs, obtained 5 days after the yellow fever booster vaccination. The source of these receptors is a man aged 18 to 30 who received the YFV17D yellow fever vaccine.

This clonotype came up a few times. This rearrangement joins TRBV5-5 to TRBJ2-3, with 10 bases lining up with TRBD1. The CDR3 spans 16 residues. With 0 bases clipped from V and 4 bases from J, the junction kept 5 bases outside the gene matches. Germline V gene lookup returns CDR1 SGHKS and CDR2 YYEKEE (reference sequence). CDR3 sequence (DNA): TGTGCCAGCAGCTTGGCCGACAGGGGGCGCGCAGATACGCAGTATTTT. Amino acids: CASSLADRGRADTQYF.

In this sample, this clonotype turned up a few times. The rearrangement joins TRBV27 to TRBJ2-7; D is unresolved. Germline CDR1 is MNHEY and CDR2 is SMNVEV (reference sequence). V was shortened by 0 bases and J by 5 bases, with 8 bases between the two germline ends. CDR3 size: 13 residues. Here the CDR3 reads CASSLSAAHEQYV. The CDR3 bases are TGTGCCAGCAGTTTATCGGCGGCGCACGAGCAGTACGTC.

This clonotype was detected ten times or more. The chain has TRBV7-2 and TRBJ2-2, with D perhaps given as TRBD1 or TRBD2 (6 bases each). Germline CDR1 and CDR2: SGHTA and FQGNSA. Deletions cut 0 bases from V and 7 bases from J, with 15 bases between. This CDR3 comprises 16 residues. CDR3 coding DNA: TGTGCCAGCAGCTTAGCATTTCCGGGGGCTGGCGGGGAGCTGTTTTTT. Amino acid sequence: CASSLAFPGAGGELFF.

This clonotype has more than one count but fewer than ten. This chain joins TRBV3-1 and TRBJ1-5, with D possibly TRBD1 on 6 matching bases. The germline gives CDR1 LGHDT, CDR2 YNNKEL (reference sequence). Between the trimmed V and J ends, which lost 1 base and 7 bases, there was a span of 14 bases. The CDR3 is 15 amino acids. The CDR3 nucleotides read TGTGCCAGCAGCCAAGGCGTACAGGGTTTGCAGCCCCAGCATTTT. Protein sequence: CASSQGVQGLQPQHF.

Only a few counts were recorded for this clonotype. This chain connects TRBV7-3 to TRBJ2-1; TRBD2 matches at 7 bases. CDR1 is SGHTA, CDR2 FQGTGA, per germline. This CDR3 region has 13 residues. The ends lost 4 bases at V and 6 bases at J; junction bases unmatched: 3. The CDR3 coding sequence is TGTGCCAGCAGCTCGACTAGCCCCAATGAGCAGTTCTTC. It yields the protein CASSSTSPNEQFF.

This clonotype was counted between two and nine times. The chain carries TRBV5-1 and TRBJ1-1; D remains ambiguous. The V gene lost 7 bases and the J gene lost 2 bases, with 9 bases spanning the gap. From germline, CDR1 is SGHRS and CDR2 YFSETQ. The CDR3 has 12 residues. CDR3: CASGRDNTEAFF. In DNA form, the CDR3 reads TGCGCCAGCGGCCGGGATAACACTGAAGCTTTCTTT.

In this sample, this clonotype turned up many times. The CDR3 nucleotides are TGTGCCAGCAGCTTGGAGGACGGGCTGAATGAGCAGTTCTTC. This gives the protein CASSLEDGLNEQFF. This chain links TRBV7-9 with TRBJ2-1; D might be TRBD2 (5 bases). V was shortened by 3 bases and J by 7 bases, with 13 bases between the two germline ends. The germline V gene encodes CDR1 SEHNR and CDR2 FQNEAQ (reference sequence). CDR3 length equals 14 residues.

This chain connects TRBV5-1 to TRBJ1-1; D remains ambiguous. CDR3 length: 15 residues. From germline, CDR1 is SGHRS and CDR2 YFSETQ. V shed 4 bases and J shed 1 base, with 14 bases lying between them. CDR3 sequence reads: CASSLPVSENTEAFF. Written as DNA, the CDR3 is TGCGCCAGCAGCCTACCCGTCAGTGAGAACACTGAAGCTTTCTTT. Full variable domain (missing parts from reference TRBV5-1 and TRBJ1-1): KAGVTQTPRYLIKTRGQQVTLSCSPISGHRSVSWYQQTPGQGLQFLFEYFSETQRNKGNFPGRFSGRQFSNSRSEMNVSTLELGDSALYLCASSLPVSENTEAFFGQGTRLTVV.

The rearrangement joins TRBV5-1 to TRBJ1-4; no firm D call. V lost 4 bases, J lost 7 bases, and 8 bases lay in between. CDR3 length equals 12 residues. Germline lookup yields CDR1 SGHRS and CDR2 YFSETQ. The CDR3 DNA follows: TGCGCCAGCAGCCCGAAGGGTGAAAAACTGTTTTTT. It specifies CASSPKGEKLFF.

The CDR3 loop reads CATSRTTLGGPETQYF. The CDR3, as DNA: TGTGCCACCAGCAGAACCACCCTCGGGGGGCCAGAGACCCAGTACTTC. The chain couples TRBV15 to TRBJ2-5; possible D gene TRBD2, 7 bases. Germline V lookup: CDR1 LNHNV, CDR2 YYDKDF (reference sequence). This CDR3 comprises 16 residues. Trimming shortened V by 2 bases and J by 4 bases, and 17 bases separated the two germline ends.

This clonotype appeared a few times. The chain combines TRBV24-1 with TRBJ2-2; TRBD1 might be the D (5 bases). The germline gives CDR1 KGHDR, CDR2 SFDVKD. Trimming cost V 4 bases and J 1 base, with 9 bases left between them. The CDR3 length is 15 residues. CDR3 loop: CATSDLGQNTGELFF. CDR3 bases: TGTGCCACCAGTGACCTAGGACAGAACACCGGGGAGCTGTTTTTT.

At least ten counts were recorded for this clonotype. This chain uses TRBV9 with TRBJ2-2; a weak D match, TRBD1 (5 bases). The ends were cut back, 4 bases at V and 4 bases at J, with 17 bases in the middle. CDR3 length equals 16 residues. Looked up from germline, CDR1 is SGDLS and CDR2 is YYNGEE. This CDR3 reads CASSFRRTLSTGELFF. The CDR3 DNA is TGTGCCAGCAGCTTCCGACGGACACTGTCCACCGGGGAGCTGTTTTTT.

This clonotype was found many times. This sequence joins TRBV5-5 and TRBJ2-1; D may be TRBD1 (5 bases). CDR1 is SGHKS, CDR2 YYEKEE, per germline (reference sequence). CDR3 length equals 18 residues. Trimming pared 4 bases from V and 7 bases from J, leaving 27 bases between. The CDR3 sequence: CASSRPYTTGAASNEQFF. The CDR3 DNA follows: TGTGCCAGCAGCCGGCCCTATACAACAGGAGCCGCTAGTAATGAGCAGTTCTTC. The complete variable domain, with remaining parts taken from reference TRBV5-5 and TRBJ2-1, reads DAGVTQSPTHLIKTRGQQVTLRCSPISGHKSVSWYQQVLGQGPQFIFQYYEKEERGRGNFPDRFSARQFPNYSSELNVNALLLGDSALYLCASSRPYTTGAASNEQFFGPGTRLTVL.

J is TRBJ2-2 and V is TRBV20-1, with D perhaps given as TRBD1 or TRBD2 (5 bases each). Trimming pared 3 bases from V and 4 bases from J, leaving 9 bases between. CDR3 length: 13 residues. Germline V lookup: CDR1 DFQATT, CDR2 SNEGSKA (reference sequence). The CDR3 nucleotides read TGCAGTGCTAGGAGTGGGGGCACCGGGGAGCTGTTTTTT. Encoded protein: CSARSGGTGELFF.

The V call is TRBV4-3, the J call TRBJ2-1; TRBD2 agrees at 9 bases. The CDR3 has 15 residues. The V gene end was trimmed by 1 base and the J gene end by 5 bases; junction bases not matched to a gene: 3. Germline V gives CDR1 LGHNA, CDR2 YSLEER. The CDR3 nucleotides read TGCGCCAGCAGCCAAGGTAGCGGGGGCCACAATGAGCAGTTCTTC. The encoded protein is CASSQGSGGHNEQFF.

V and J are TRBV6-5 and TRBJ1-1; 7 bases fit TRBD1. Germline V CDR1 and CDR2: MNHEY, SVGAGI. This CDR3 has 15 residues. Trimming took 3 bases from V and 4 from J; bases not matched to a gene: 8. In DNA, the CDR3 is TGTGCCAGCAGTTATGGACAGGTACCCATCACTGAAGCTTTCTTT. The encoded protein is CASSYGQVPITEAFF.

The rearrangement uses TRBV11-2 and TRBJ2-2; D gene uncertain. The CDR3 length is 13 residues. V dropped 1 base and J dropped 8 bases, with 8 bases sitting between them. Germline assignment: CDR1 SGHAT and CDR2 FQNNGV. The chain's CDR3 is CASSLALEGELFF. The CDR3 coding sequence is TGTGCCAGCAGCTTAGCCCTGGAGGGGGAGCTGTTTTTT.

The chain has TRBV29-1 and TRBJ2-2; D not certain. Germline values: CDR1 SQVTM, CDR2 ANQGSEA. This CDR3 is built from 13 residues. The V end was cut by 3 bases, the J end by 4 bases, with 9 bases between. This CDR3 is CSVDYTRTGELFF. The DNA for the CDR3 is TGCAGCGTTGACTATACTCGCACCGGGGAGCTGTTTTTT.

This chain joins TRBV5-1 and TRBJ2-7, with D unclear. CDR1 is SGHRS and CDR2 is YFSETQ in the germline V gene. V lost 5 bases and J 5 bases, leaving 11 bases between the germline ends. The CDR3 loop spans 12 amino acids. The CDR3 coding sequence is TGCGCCAGCAGTGGGGTCAGGAACGAGCAGTACTTC. Its protein is CASSGVRNEQYF.

The chain combines TRBV11-2 with TRBJ2-3; D gene uncertain. The CDR3 sequence is 12 residues long. V shed 3 bases and J shed 3 bases, with 4 bases lying between them. Germline CDR1 reads SGHAT; CDR2 reads FQNNGV. The CDR3 nucleotides are TGTGCCAGCAGCTTTACAACAGATACGCAGTATTTT. Amino acids: CASSFTTDTQYF.

The rearrangement joins TRBV5-1 to TRBJ2-7, with D unclear. The CDR3 has 13 amino acids. Germline CDR1 and CDR2: SGHRS and YFSETQ. V gave up 1 base and J gave up 3 bases, with 8 bases separating them. The CDR3 sequence is CASSLRLNYEQYF. The DNA of the CDR3 is TGCGCCAGCAGCTTGAGGTTAAACTACGAGCAGTACTTC.

The sample holds a few counts of this clonotype. This sequence joins TRBV7-2 and TRBJ1-6; D perhaps matches TRBD1 (5 bases). The germline V and J ends were trimmed by 2 bases and 10 bases, with 15 bases remaining between them. This CDR3 has 15 amino acids. Germline CDR1 SGHTA, CDR2 FQGNSA. The CDR3 region has the DNA TGTGCCAGCAGCTTAAGGGGACGAGGGCAATCACCCCTCCACTTT. Translated: CASSLRGRGQSPLHF.

The rearrangement uses TRBV6-5 and TRBJ1-1; 7 bases line up with TRBD1. Germline CDR1 reads MNHEY; CDR2 reads SVGAGI. The CDR3 covers 10 residues. The V and J ends lost 11 bases and 6 bases, in that order; junction bases with no gene match: 3. The CDR3 reads CAATGAEAFF. The CDR3 DNA is TGTGCCGCAACAGGGGCTGAAGCTTTCTTT.

The table lists this clonotype with a few counts. The V gene is TRBV4-3, the J gene TRBJ2-6; D gene uncertain. V shed 3 bases and J shed 0 bases, with 6 bases lying between them. CDR3 length: 15 residues. Germline CDR1 and CDR2: LGHNA and YSLEER. As DNA, the CDR3 is TGCGCCAGCAGCCACAGGATCTCTGGGGCCAACGTCCTGACTTTC. It codes for CASSHRISGANVLTF.

This clonotype was counted only a few times. The chain recombines TRBV6-2 or TRBV6-3 with TRBJ2-3; 9 bases match TRBD1. Unmatched junction bases numbered 6, after V lost 0 bases and J lost 5 bases. This CDR3 has 16 residues. Germline CDR1 is MNHEY and CDR2 is SVGEGT. The CDR3 here is CASSYSPGQGKDTQYF. CDR3 DNA sequence: TGTGCCAGCAGTTACTCACCGGGACAGGGCAAAGATACGCAGTATTTT.

This clonotype was observed at least ten times. This chain links TRBV3-1 with TRBJ2-3; no firm D call. This CDR3 region has 12 residues. Germline V CDR1 and CDR2: LGHDT, YNNKEL (reference sequence). Trimming shortened V by 5 bases and J by 3 bases, and 6 bases separated the two germline ends. The CDR3 DNA is TGTGCCAGCAGCTTATTTACAGATACGCAGTATTTT. As protein: CASSLFTDTQYF.

Comments on this clonotype: Given the absence of the conserved phenylalanine or tryptophan at the CDR3 end, a read error is likely. The J gene is TRBJ2-7, the V gene TRBV29-1; TRBD1 aligns across 8 bases. This CDR3 is 12 amino acids long. CDR1 and CDR2 (germline): SQVTM, ANQGSEA. Losses at the gene ends were 5 bases for V and 2 bases for J; bases not matched to a gene: 2. The CDR3 is CSVRGQAYEQYI. The DNA for the CDR3 is TGCAGCGTTAGGGGACAGGCCTACGAGCAGTACATC.

The table lists this clonotype with many counts. The genes are TRBV4-2 and TRBJ2-3; possible D gene TRBD2, 7 bases. The germline V and J ends were trimmed by 0 bases and 4 bases, with 14 bases remaining between them. The CDR3 sequence is 16 residues long. CDR1 is LGHNA, CDR2 YNFKEQ, per germline. The CDR3 nucleotides are TGTGCCAGCAGCCAAGATTTAGGGGGGGCCCCAGATACGCAGTATTTT. Translating it yields CASSQDLGGAPDTQYF.

This clonotype came up a few times. This chain uses TRBV5-1 with TRBJ2-2, with TRBD1 identical over 9 bases. J lost 5 bases, V lost 0 bases, and 8 bases had no gene match. The germline gives CDR1 SGHRS, CDR2 YFSETQ. The CDR3 extends over 17 amino acids. The CDR3 nucleotides are TGCGCCAGCAGCTTGGCTATGGGACAGGGACGTACCGGGGAGCTGTTTTTT. Encoded protein: CASSLAMGQGRTGELFF.